Reported below is one T cell receptor (beta chain). V was pared by 5 bases and J by 7 bases, with 12 bases between. Germline V gives CDR1 MNHEY, CDR2 SMNVEV (reference sequence). The CDR3 consists of 13 residues. The data stem from a study of blood T cell repertoires in COVID-19. Turning to the study itself: Researchers got acute and convalescent COVID-19 samples from the United States, Italy and Spain.

How the authors handled the data: Using reference gene primer amplification, nucleated cell counts were estimated. The repertoire was sequenced with immunoSEQ multiplex PCR; TCRdb's copy has only in-frame clones and lacks some. V, J and clone size are those of that table, while D and trimming were read from the DNA. The sample contains approximately 470,000 clones, 80% to 90% of which appear only once. V is TRBV27 and J is TRBJ1-5; D gene uncertain. The sequencing sample was made of peripheral blood. This TCR came from a human donor in a cohort sampled during active COVID-19. CDR3 sequence: CASSPRPLQPQHF. CDR3 sequence (DNA): TGTGCCAGCAGTCCGCGTCCCCTACAGCCCCAGCATTTT.